Below, 28 T cell receptor beta chains from the same sample are listed, as sequenced in a study of regulatory T cells in long-lasting Graves disease. With iRepertoire HTBI primers and Arm-PCR of CDR3 regions, TCR beta libraries were built. TCRdb itself ran the multiplex PCR reads through MiXCR, one entry per CDR3 protein. The sample consists of 310,000 or so distinct CDR3 sequences, approximately 20% of them appearing once. This sample's time point: persistent/refractory GD, antithyroid drugs over 5 years with positive TRAb. PBMC RNA was the source of the TCR library. This specimen consisted of peripheral blood mononuclear cells (PBMCs), obtained when the disease was refractory, from a patient treated with antithyroid drugs. The receptors were sampled from a female donor with Graves disease.

The table lists this clonotype with many counts. The V gene is TRBV2, the J gene TRBJ2-7; perhaps TRBD2 as D (6 bases). The V end was cut by 7 bases, the J end by 3 bases, with 13 bases between. CDR1 SNHLY and CDR2 FYNNEI come from the germline V gene. The length of the CDR3 is 13 residues. The CDR3 DNA reads TGTGCCAGCACAGGGAAGGGACTCTACGAGCAGTACTTC. This sequence encodes CASTGKGLYEQYF.

This clonotype was counted at least ten times. V and J are TRBV7-2 and TRBJ2-5; D is unresolved. The CDR3 is made up of 12 amino acids. Trimming pared 2 bases from V and 4 bases from J, leaving 5 bases between. Germline V lookup: CDR1 SGHTA, CDR2 FQGNSA. Here the CDR3 reads CASSLQRETQYF. The DNA for the CDR3 is TGTGCCAGCAGCTTACAGCGAGAGACCCAGTACTTC. The full variable domain, its missing parts supplied by reference TRBV7-2 and TRBJ2-5, is GAGVSQSPSNKVTEKGKDVELRCDPISGHTALYWYRQSLGQGLEFLIYFQGNSAPDKSGLPSDRFSAERTGGSVSTLTIQRTQQEDSAVYLCASSLQRETQYFGPGTRLLVL.

This clonotype was recorded a few times. The CDR3 loop reads CASRVDSPPLHF. CDR3 DNA: TGTGCCAGCAGGGTAGACAGCCCACCCCTCCACTTT. The chain links TRBV12-3 or TRBV12-4 to TRBJ1-6; the D gene is possibly TRBD1 (5 bases). The ends were cut back, 6 bases at V and 11 bases at J, with 11 bases in the middle. The CDR3 runs 12 residues.

This clonotype has a handful of counts. V usage is TRBV12-3 or TRBV12-4 and J usage is TRBJ1-5, with D unclear. The CDR3 consists of 12 residues. V gave up 5 bases and J gave up 4 bases, with 6 bases separating them. CDR3 residues: CASSPLNQPQHF. DNA of the CDR3: TGTGCCAGCAGTCCTTTGAATCAGCCCCAGCATTTT.

Points on this clonotype: The conserved phenylalanine or tryptophan normally closing the CDR3 is absent here, so this likely arose from a read error. CDR3 sequence: CASSYSKLFSGELFI. The DNA for the CDR3 is TGTGCCAGCAGTTATAGCAAGCTCTTTAGCGGGGAGCTGTTTATT. The chain recombines TRBV6-5 with TRBJ2-2; the D is unclear. This CDR3 region has 15 residues. V shed 3 bases and J shed 7 bases, with 15 bases lying between them. The germline V gene encodes CDR1 MNHEY and CDR2 SVGAGI.

As for this clonotype: A much larger clone sits a single nucleotide away, making a read error possible. J is TRBJ1-4 and V is TRBV7-2; TRBD1 aligns across 10 bases. Per the germline V gene, CDR1 is SGHTA and CDR2 is FQGNSA. This CDR3 is built from 17 residues. CDR3 amino acids: CASSLGQGFPTSEKLFF. The CDR3 DNA reads TGTGCCAGCAGCTTGGGACAGGGGTTCCCAACTAGTGAAAAACTGTTTTTT.

This clonotype was counted between two and nine times. The chain uses TRBV27 and TRBJ1-4, with TRBD1 as a possible D gene (5 bases). CDR1 is MNHEY, CDR2 SMNVEV, per germline (reference sequence). Trimming shortened V by 6 bases and J by 6 bases, and 14 bases separated the two germline ends. CDR3 length: 14 amino acids. CDR3 protein: CASSFRGSDEKLFF. CDR3 nucleotides: TGTGCCAGCAGCTTTCGGGGGTCCGATGAAAAACTGTTTTTT.

V and J are TRBV19 and TRBJ2-6; maybe TRBD1 (6 bases). The length of the CDR3 is 18 residues. Trimming removed 4 bases at V and 0 bases at J, with 16 bases between. Germline V lookup: CDR1 LNHDA, CDR2 SQIVND (reference sequence). As DNA, the CDR3 is TGTGCCAGTAGTACCCCCCAGGGGAAACGCTCTGGGGCCAACGTCCTGACTTTC. Translated: CASSTPQGKRSGANVLTF.

J is TRBJ1-5 and V is TRBV19; D unresolved. Trimming shortened V by 1 base and J by 3 bases, and 4 bases separated the two germline ends. The V gene's germline CDR1 is LNHDA and CDR2 SQIVND (reference sequence). This CDR3 is built from 13 residues. The CDR3: CASSIGPNQPQHF. CDR3 sequence (DNA): TGTGCCAGTAGTATAGGACCCAATCAGCCCCAGCATTTT.

This clonotype has only a few counts. The gene calls are TRBV3-1 and TRBJ2-1, with 8 nucleotides matching TRBD2. V shed 5 bases, J shed 4 bases, and the junction held 7 bases outside the gene matches. This CDR3 has 15 amino acids. Germline CDR1 and CDR2: LGHDT and YNNKEL (reference sequence). The CDR3 DNA reads as TGTGCCAGCAGCTCAAGCGGGAGCAGGTACAATGAGCAGTTCTTC. Translated: CASSSSGSRYNEQFF.

This clonotype was picked up many times. V usage is TRBV6-1 and J usage is TRBJ2-7; D is uncertain. The V and J ends lost 1 base and 6 bases respectively, with 13 bases between them. Germline CDR1 and CDR2: MNHNS and SASEGT. CDR3 size: 14 residues. CDR3 amino acids: CASSEVVNGAEQYF. The DNA for the CDR3 is TGTGCCAGCAGTGAAGTGGTTAACGGCGCCGAGCAGTACTTC.

This clonotype occurred many times. The rearrangement joins TRBV20-1 to TRBJ2-7; 9 bases fit TRBD2. The CDR3 is 14 residues long. The ends lost 2 bases at V and 7 bases at J; junction bases unmatched: 9. The germline V gene encodes CDR1 DFQATT and CDR2 SNEGSKA (reference sequence). The CDR3 here is CSARRTSVISEQYF. The CDR3 nucleotides are TGCAGTGCTAGACGGACTAGCGTGATTTCTGAGCAGTACTTC.

This clonotype was seen a handful of times. The chain couples TRBV29-1 to TRBJ2-7; 8 nucleotides match TRBD2. The CDR3 sequence is 17 residues long. V was clipped by 1 base and J by 5 bases; unmatched bases: 16. CDR1 and CDR2 from the germline V gene are SQVTM and ANQGSEA. The CDR3: CSVEAWDSGSGNDEQYF. The DNA of the CDR3 is TGCAGCGTTGAAGCCTGGGACTCCGGTAGCGGGAATGACGAGCAGTACTTC.

This clonotype was picked up many times. The chain uses TRBV7-9 and TRBJ1-2; the D gene is possibly TRBD1 (6 bases). CDR1 is SEHNR and CDR2 is FQNEAQ in the germline V gene (reference sequence). V was cut by 4 bases and J by 6 bases, with 12 bases left in between. CDR3 length equals 13 residues. CDR3 protein: CASSSPNRDGYTF. In DNA, the CDR3 is TGTGCCAGCAGCTCCCCCAACAGGGATGGCTACACCTTC.

Concerning this clonotype: A much larger clone lies one base from this, so it may be a read error. The V and J genes are TRBV6-8 and TRBJ1-1, with 7 bases identical to TRBD1. Germline lookup yields CDR1 MNHGY and CDR2 SAAAGT. The CDR3 is 13 amino acids. CDR3 coding DNA: TGTTCCAGCAGTTGGACAGGGAACACTGAAGCTTTCTTT. Amino acids: CSSSWTGNTEAFF.

This clonotype was seen ten or more times. Written as DNA, the CDR3 is TGTGCCAGCAGTCCACTCGGGGGGGAACGTGGCTACACCTTC. This sequence encodes CASSPLGGERGYTF. V is TRBV28 and J is TRBJ1-2; D perhaps matches TRBD1 (5 bases). The ends were cut back, 5 bases at V and 7 bases at J, with 17 bases in the middle. Germline V gene lookup returns CDR1 MDHEN and CDR2 SYDVKM. The CDR3 covers 14 residues.

CDR3 loop: CSAIADRDYIQYF. CDR3 sequence (DNA): TGCAGTGCCATAGCCGACAGGGATTACATTCAGTACTTC. The rearrangement links TRBV20-1 to TRBJ2-4; TRBD1 matches 7 bases. CDR3 size: 13 residues. With V trimmed by 6 bases and J by 8 bases, 10 bases remained unmatched. The V gene's germline CDR1 is DFQATT and CDR2 SNEGSKA (reference sequence).

This clonotype was detected many times. The V gene is TRBV12-3 or TRBV12-4, the J gene TRBJ2-7; D may be TRBD2 (5 bases). The germline V and J ends were trimmed by 5 bases and 4 bases, with 21 bases remaining between them. There are 16 residues in the CDR3. In DNA, the CDR3 is TGTGCCAGCAGTCCTCACCCTAGGAGGACTCCTTACGAGCAGTACTTC. This sequence encodes CASSPHPRRTPYEQYF.

This clonotype was recorded many times. This chain connects TRBV11-3 to TRBJ2-3; 11 nucleotides line up with TRBD1. The germline CDR1 and CDR2 sequences are SGHNT and YENEEA. This CDR3 has 14 amino acids. Trimming at V came to 5 bases and at J to 15 bases, leaving 13 bases not matched to a gene. CDR3 coding DNA: TGTGCCAGCAGCCCAGGACAGGGGGCCTTCCCCCACTATTTT. The encoded protein is CASSPGQGAFPHYF.

This clonotype was detected a few times. The rearrangement links TRBV2 to TRBJ2-1; 8 bases match TRBD2. Trimming at V came to 4 bases and at J to 8 bases, leaving 7 bases not matched to a gene. Germline V gene data show CDR1 as SNHLY and CDR2 as FYNNEI. The CDR3 extends over 14 amino acids. CDR3 region: CASSVIGAGDEQFF. The CDR3 coding sequence is TGTGCCAGCAGTGTTATAGGAGCGGGAGATGAGCAGTTCTTC.

This clonotype was detected many times. This chain uses TRBV12-3 or TRBV12-4 with TRBJ1-3; the D gene is possibly TRBD1 (6 bases). Deletions cut 6 bases from V and 0 bases from J, with 18 bases between. CDR3 length: 17 residues. The CDR3 region has the DNA TGTGCCAGCAGCAAATTTGGACAGACCAGCTCTGGAAACACCATATATTTT. Protein sequence: CASSKFGQTSSGNTIYF.

This clonotype was counted ten times or more. V gene TRBV19 combines with J gene TRBJ1-1, with 8 bases identical to TRBD1. CDR1 is LNHDA and CDR2 is SQIVND in the germline V gene (reference sequence). This CDR3 spans 15 amino acids. Unmatched junction bases numbered 5, after V lost 3 bases and J lost 2 bases. CDR3 region: CASSMAGGANTEAFF. The CDR3 DNA sequence: TGTGCCAGTAGTATGGCAGGGGGCGCAAACACTGAAGCTTTCTTT.

This clonotype was detected a few times. The CDR3 region is CASSSDRVDYEQYF. The DNA of the CDR3 is TGCGCCAGCAGCTCTGACAGGGTAGACTACGAGCAGTACTTC. The chain is built from TRBV5-1 and TRBJ2-7; 7 bases align to TRBD1. The germline CDR1 and CDR2 sequences are SGHRS and YFSETQ. V dropped 3 bases and J dropped 3; count of bases not matched to a gene: 6. The CDR3 runs 14 residues. The whole variable domain, remainder taken from reference TRBV5-1 and TRBJ2-7, is KAGVTQTPRYLIKTRGQQVTLSCSPISGHRSVSWYQQTPGQGLQFLFEYFSETQRNKGNFPGRFSGRQFSNSRSEMNVSTLELGDSALYLCASSSDRVDYEQYFGPGTRLTVT.

This clonotype was seen a few times. V and J are TRBV5-1 and TRBJ2-7; D possibly corresponds to TRBD1 (5 bases). CDR1 and CDR2 (germline): SGHRS, YFSETQ. V lost 6 bases and J 7 bases, leaving 20 bases between the germline ends. The CDR3 sequence is 14 residues long. CDR3 sequence: CASKQGQATGEQYF. The CDR3 bases are TGCGCCAGCAAGCAGGGCCAAGCTACCGGGGAGCAGTACTTC. Variable domain in full (rest from reference TRBV5-1 and TRBJ2-7): KAGVTQTPRYLIKTRGQQVTLSCSPISGHRSVSWYQQTPGQGLQFLFEYFSETQRNKGNFPGRFSGRQFSNSRSEMNVSTLELGDSALYLCASKQGQATGEQYFGPGTRLTVT.

This clonotype was seen ten or more times. V and J are TRBV28 and TRBJ2-6, with 8 bases aligning to TRBD1. The germline V gene encodes CDR1 MDHEN and CDR2 SYDVKM. Germline trimming cut 5 bases from V and 4 bases from J; bases unmatched to any gene: 7. The length of the CDR3 is 16 residues. The CDR3 spells CASSPRTGSGANVLTF. The DNA of the CDR3 is TGTGCCAGCAGTCCTCGGACAGGGTCCGGGGCCAACGTCCTGACTTTC.

There are many counts of this clonotype. The chain employs TRBV2 and TRBJ1-2, with D unclear. The CDR3 consists of 13 residues. Trimming shortened V by 2 bases and J by 4 bases, and 8 bases separated the two germline ends. Germline values: CDR1 SNHLY, CDR2 FYNNEI. The chain's CDR3 is CASSEKPSYGYTF. CDR3 nucleotides: TGTGCCAGCAGTGAAAAGCCTTCCTATGGCTACACCTTC.

The chain recombines TRBV7-9 with TRBJ1-1, with D perhaps matching TRBD1 (5 bases). This CDR3 is built from 13 residues. V was shortened by 5 bases and J by 11 bases, with 18 bases between the two germline ends. CDR1 SEHNR and CDR2 FQNEAQ come from the germline V gene (reference sequence). In DNA, the CDR3 is TGTGCCAGCAGCAGGGGAGAGTTGGGTGAGGCTTTCTTT. Translated: CASSRGELGEAFF.

This clonotype was found a few times. The chain links TRBV12-3 or TRBV12-4 to TRBJ1-5; 9 bases agree with TRBD1. V was clipped by 6 bases and J by 7 bases; unmatched bases: 4. The CDR3 length is 13 residues. CDR3 loop: CASSRTGAQPQHF. In nucleotides, the CDR3 is TGTGCCAGCAGCCGGACAGGGGCCCAGCCCCAGCATTTT.